These T cell receptor beta chains were read from a single sample in a study of shared clonotypes between healthy human individuals. Some clones are missing from TCRdb's copy, which holds only in-frame ones; the method was immunoSEQ multiplex PCR. The sample consists of about 960,000 clones, about three quarters of them appearing once. Sequencing used memory CD4+ T cells sorted from blood. These receptors were taken from a man aged 18 to 29 in good health. Each CDR3 is given with its conserved first and last residue. A D gene is named only where the DNA matches it firmly. Not every row has a clone size; where given, it reads once, few, many or a size class.

size,D,J,V,DNA,CDR3
.,.,TRBJ2-7,TRBV6-5,TGTGCCAGCAGTTCCCCGGACCGGGGATCCTACGAGCAGTACTTC,CASSSPDRGSYEQYF
.,.,TRBJ1-2,TRBV28,TGTGCCAGCAGTTTGGCCCGGGCTGGCTACACCTTC,CASSLARAGYTF
once,TRBD2,TRBJ2-1,TRBV5-1,TGCGCCAGCAGCGAAATGACTAGCGGGAGGGCCAATGAGCAGTTCTTC,CASSEMTSGRANEQFF
.,.,TRBJ1-2,TRBV27,TGTGCCACTCCCTGCCAGGGAGTGGGCTATGGCTACACCTTC,CATPCQGVGYGYTF
few,.,TRBJ1-1,TRBV29-1,TGCAGCGTTTCGACGGGCGGGACTGAAGCTTTCTTT,CSVSTGGTEAFF
.,TRBD1,TRBJ1-2,TRBV25-1,TGTGCCAGCAGTGTCAACAGGGGGCGGGCCCACCTCTACACCTTC,CASSVNRGRAHLYTF
once,TRBD1,TRBJ2-5,TRBV7-9,TGTGCCAGCAGCCCGGGACAGCGACAAGAGACCCAGTACTTC,CASSPGQRQETQYF
.,TRBD1,TRBJ1-2,TRBV28,TGTGCCAGCAGTTTATCCCAAGACAGGGGGAACGTTGGCTACACCTTC,CASSLSQDRGNVGYTF
.,.,TRBJ1-6,TRBV6-5,TGTGCCAGCAGCTCTGCGGGGGGCCCATATTCACCCCTCCACTTT,CASSSAGGPYSPLHF
.,.,TRBJ1-1,TRBV6-5,TGTGCCAGCAGTTACTCTGGCAGGATGAACACTGAAGCTTTCTTT,CASSYSGRMNTEAFF
.,TRBD2,TRBJ2-2,TRBV6-5,TGTGCCACATCCGGGACTACCACCGGGGAGCTGTTTTTT,CATSGTTTGELFF
.,.,TRBJ1-2,TRBV30,TGTGCCTGGAGTCCGGGACAAGGACACTATGGCTACACCTTC,CAWSPGQGHYGYTF
.,TRBD2,TRBJ2-2,TRBV18,TGTGCCAGCTTCCGGGGGGACACCGGGGAGCTGTTTTTT,CASFRGDTGELFF
few,.,TRBJ1-5,TRBV27,TGTGCCAGCAGTTTCTCAGGGGCAAATCAGCCCCAGCATTTT,CASSFSGANQPQHF
.,TRBD1,TRBJ1-2,TRBV14,TGTGCCAGCAGCCGCGACAGGGGGCTTAACTATGGCTACACCTTC,CASSRDRGLNYGYTF
few,.,TRBJ2-1,TRBV7-7,TGTGCTAGCAGCCCCTCTAGCGCTAAAACGGATGAGCAGTTCTTC,CASSPSSAKTDEQFF
.,TRBD1,TRBJ2-5,TRBV19,TGTGCCAGTAGTTCACAGGGGTACGAGACCCAGTACTTC,CASSSQGYETQYF
.,TRBD2,TRBJ2-5,TRBV10-3,TGTGCCATCAGTGAACGGGGGGGAGGAGTGGAGACCCAGTACTTC,CAISERGGGVETQYF
.,TRBD1,TRBJ2-7,TRBV6-1,TGTGCCAGCAGTGAACAGGGGGAGCGGAACGAGCAGTACTTC,CASSEQGERNEQYF
.,.,TRBJ1-2,TRBV30,TGTGCCTGGAGTCCGGGCCTTAACTATGGCTACACCTTC,CAWSPGLNYGYTF
few,.,TRBJ2-3,TRBV5-4,TGTGCCAGCAGCTTGGAGCGGAGCACAGATACGCAGTATTTT,CASSLERSTDTQYF
.,.,TRBJ2-5,TRBV15,TGTGCCACCAGCAGAGATCGCGGAGAGACCCAGTACTTC,CATSRDRGETQYF
.,TRBD2,TRBJ2-1,TRBV5-6,TGTGCCAGCAGCTATCTAGCGGGAGCTAATGAGCAGTTCTTC,CASSYLAGANEQFF
.,TRBD1,TRBJ1-5,TRBV5-1,TGCGCCAGCAGCTCAGGGGGCGACAATCAGCCCCAGCATTTT,CASSSGGDNQPQHF
.,.,TRBJ2-3,TRBV10-2,TGCGCCAGCAAAAGCGGTACTGGGACAGATACGCAGTATTTT,CASKSGTGTDTQYF
.,.,TRBJ2-7,TRBV7-2,TGTGCCAGCAGCCTCGATTATTCCTACGAGCAGTACTTC,CASSLDYSYEQYF
few,.,TRBJ2-1,TRBV5-1,TGCGCCAGCAGCTTGGAGGTGGCTACTGAGCAGTTCTTC,CASSLEVATEQFF
.,.,TRBJ1-1,TRBV6-5,TGTGCCAGCAGCTTACAGGGCCGTACTGAAGCTTTCTTT,CASSLQGRTEAFF
.,TRBD1,TRBJ1-4,TRBV6-1,TGTGCCAGCAGTGTTTGGGGACAGGGGGTTGAAAAACTGTTTTTT,CASSVWGQGVEKLFF
.,TRBD1,TRBJ1-1,TRBV6-6,TGTGCCAGCAGTGGAGGGACAGGGGACAACACTGAAGCTTTCTTT,CASSGGTGDNTEAFF
.,.,TRBJ2-2,TRBV7-9,TGTGCCAGCAGCCCGCGGAGACTAGTCCTCACCGGGGAGCTGTTTTTT,CASSPRRLVLTGELFF
.,TRBD2,TRBJ2-5,TRBV4-1,TGCGCCAGCAGCCCGCCCGGGACTAGCGCGTTAGCGACCCAGTACTTC,CASSPPGTSALATQYF
.,TRBD1,TRBJ1-6,TRBV11-2,TGTGCCAGCAGCTTAGCAGGGGGTCGCTATAATTCACCCCTCCACTTT,CASSLAGGRYNSPLHF
once,.,TRBJ2-7,TRBV4-1,TGCGCCAGCAGCCAGAGCCAGAGACAGCGGGCCTCCTACGAGCAGTACTTC,CASSQSQRQRASYEQYF
.,TRBD2,TRBJ2-7,TRBV7-2,TGTGCCAGCAGCTTACGAGCGGGGGGTTCCTACGAGCAGTACTTC,CASSLRAGGSYEQYF
few,.,TRBJ2-3,TRBV30,TGTGCCTGGAGCCCACGAGATACGCAGTATTTT,CAWSPRDTQYF
once,TRBD1,TRBJ2-6,TRBV18,TGTGCCAGCTCACCATTCGGACAGGGAACTATCTCTGGGGCCAACGTCCTGACTTTC,CASSPFGQGTISGANVLTF
.,.,TRBJ2-7,TRBV7-2,TGTGCCAGCAGCTCGACTCCTGGGAGCTACGAGCAGTACTTC,CASSSTPGSYEQYF
.,TRBD2,TRBJ2-1,TRBV15,TGTGCCACCAGCAGAGCGACTAGCGGGTACAATGAGCAGTTCTTC,CATSRATSGYNEQFF
.,.,TRBJ2-7,TRBV7-2,TGTGCCAGCAGCTTAGAGGTCGGGAACGAGCAGTACTTC,CASSLEVGNEQYF
.,TRBD2,TRBJ2-3,TRBV6-5,TGTGCCAGCAGATCGCTAGCGGGGGCGACAGATACGCAGTATTTT,CASRSLAGATDTQYF
once,TRBD1,TRBJ1-2,TRBV6-5,TGTGCCACATCCTTGACAGGGGGGCTTTATGGCTACACCTTC,CATSLTGGLYGYTF